This TCR beta chain was recovered during a study of beta chain features in type 1 diabetes. The entirety of the isolated RNA underwent reverse transcription, so expressed TCRB transcripts were sequenced. About 3.6 million reads on average were seen across naive, central memory and regulatory T cell samples. Some clones are missing from TCRdb's copy, which holds only in-frame ones; the method was immunoSEQ multiplex PCR. This table has hundreds of thousands of clones, approximately 70% appearing once. Germline V gene sequence: CDR1 GTSNPN, CDR2 SVGIG (reference sequence). V was clipped by 0 bases and J by 2 bases, with 23 bases between them. The CDR3 is made up of 19 amino acids.

V usage is TRBV30 and J usage is TRBJ2-1, with D perhaps matching TRBD1 (6 bases). This TCR was recovered from a man aged 25 to 45 in good health. The material sequenced was naive CD4+ T cells from blood. The CDR3 protein is CAWSVLRGTGTGTYNEQFF. CDR3 DNA: TGTGCCTGGAGTGTCTTGAGGGGGACCGGGACGGGGACCTACAATGAGCAGTTCTTC.